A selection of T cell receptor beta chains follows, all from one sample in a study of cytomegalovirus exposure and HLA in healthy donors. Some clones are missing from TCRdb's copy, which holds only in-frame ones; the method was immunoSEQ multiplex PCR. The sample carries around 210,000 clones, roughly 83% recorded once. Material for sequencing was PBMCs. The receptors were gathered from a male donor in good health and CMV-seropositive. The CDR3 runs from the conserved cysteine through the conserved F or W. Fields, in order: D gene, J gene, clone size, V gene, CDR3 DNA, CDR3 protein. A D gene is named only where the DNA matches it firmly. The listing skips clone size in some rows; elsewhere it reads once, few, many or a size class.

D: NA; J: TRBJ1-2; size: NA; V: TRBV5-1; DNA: TGCGCCAGCAGCCCTGAACAATCCGCGGGGTATGGCTACACCTTC; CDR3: CASSPEQSAGYGYTF
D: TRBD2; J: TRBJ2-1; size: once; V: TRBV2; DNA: TGTGCCAGCAGCTTGACTAGCGGGGGGGCCTACAATGAGCAGTTCTTC; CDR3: CASSLTSGGAYNEQFF
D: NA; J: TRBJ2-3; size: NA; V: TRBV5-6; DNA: TGTGCCAGCTGTTTGGGGGGGCACACAGATACGCAGTATTTT; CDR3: CASCLGGHTDTQYF
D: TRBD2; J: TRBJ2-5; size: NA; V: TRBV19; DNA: TGTGCCAGTAGTGGACTAGCGGGGGGGAGGGAGACCCAGTACTTC; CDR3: CASSGLAGGRETQYF
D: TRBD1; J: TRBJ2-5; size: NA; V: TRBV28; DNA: TGTGCCAGCAGACAGGGGATCCAAGAGACCCAGTACTTC; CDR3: CASRQGIQETQYF
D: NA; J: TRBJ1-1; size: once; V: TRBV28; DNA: TGTGCCAGCAGTAGTTACATGAACACTGAAGCTTTCTTT; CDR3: CASSSYMNTEAFF
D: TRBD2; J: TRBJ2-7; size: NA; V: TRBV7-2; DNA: TGTGCCAGCAGCTTAGCTAGCGGGGGCCACGAGCAGTACTTC; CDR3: CASSLASGGHEQYF
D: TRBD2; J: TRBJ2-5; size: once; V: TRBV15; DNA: TGTGCCACCAGCCCCGGACTAGCCCTACAAGAGACCCAGTACTTC; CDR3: CATSPGLALQETQYF
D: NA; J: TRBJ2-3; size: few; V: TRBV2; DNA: TGTGCCAGCACTGCTTTGCTCAGGGGAATGGATACGCAGTATTTT; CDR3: CASTALLRGMDTQYF
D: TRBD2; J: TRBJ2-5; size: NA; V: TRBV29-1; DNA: TGCAGCGCCGCTAGCGGGACCAAAGAGACCCAGTACTTC; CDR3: CSAASGTKETQYF
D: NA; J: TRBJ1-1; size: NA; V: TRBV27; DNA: TGTGCCAGCAGTTTTGGACAGCCGCTATTGGCTGAAGCTTTCTTT; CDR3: CASSFGQPLLAEAFF
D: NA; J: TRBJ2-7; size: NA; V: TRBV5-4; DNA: TGTGCCAGCAGCTTGGTAGATGCCCACGAGCAGTACTTC; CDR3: CASSLVDAHEQYF
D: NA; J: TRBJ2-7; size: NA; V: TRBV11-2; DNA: TGTGCCAGCAGCTCCGTGCCCAGGGACGAGCAGTACTTC; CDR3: CASSSVPRDEQYF
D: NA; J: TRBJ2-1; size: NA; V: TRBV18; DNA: TGTGCCAGCTCACCCCGGACAGATAACAATGAGCAGTTCTTC; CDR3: CASSPRTDNNEQFF
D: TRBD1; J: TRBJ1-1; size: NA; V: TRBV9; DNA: TGTGCCAGCAGCGCCTCGCTCGGACAGGAGCTAATGAACACTGAAGCTTTCTTT; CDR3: CASSASLGQELMNTEAFF
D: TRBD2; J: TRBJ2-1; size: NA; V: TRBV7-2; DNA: TGTGCCAGCAGCTTAGAGCGGGAGGTCTACAATGAGCAGTTCTTC; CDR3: CASSLEREVYNEQFF
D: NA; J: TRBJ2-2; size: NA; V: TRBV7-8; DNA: TGTGCCAGCAGCTCCCGGGTAGTTGGCGGGGAGCTGTTTTTT; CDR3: CASSSRVVGGELFF
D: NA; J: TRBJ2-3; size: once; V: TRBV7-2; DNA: TGTGCCAGCAGCTCAACAGATACGCAGTATTTT; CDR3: CASSSTDTQYF
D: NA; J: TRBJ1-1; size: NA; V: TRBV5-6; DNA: TGTGCCAGCAGCTTGGCTGAGGGGAGGGACACTGAAGCTTTCTTT; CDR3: CASSLAEGRDTEAFF
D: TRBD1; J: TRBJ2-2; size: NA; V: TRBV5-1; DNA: TGCGCCAGCAGCTCTTCCGACAGGGGGCCCACCGGGGAGCTGTTTTTT; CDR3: CASSSSDRGPTGELFF
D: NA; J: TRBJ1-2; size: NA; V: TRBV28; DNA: TGTGCCAGCAGTTTCTCTCACAGGGCCTATGGCTACACCTTC; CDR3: CASSFSHRAYGYTF
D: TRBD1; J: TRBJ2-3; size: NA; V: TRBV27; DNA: TGTGCCAGCTTCCCTCCAGGGGGCTACACAGATACGCAGTATTTT; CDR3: CASFPPGGYTDTQYF
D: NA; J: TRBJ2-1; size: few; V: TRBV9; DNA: TGTGCCAGCAGCGTAGACAGCAGCTCCTACAATGAGCAGTTCTTC; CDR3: CASSVDSSSYNEQFF
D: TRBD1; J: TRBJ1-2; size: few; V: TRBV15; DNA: TGTGCCACCAGCAAAGAAGCACCCGAGACAGGGGCTGAGGGAGGCTACACCTTC; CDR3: CATSKEAPETGAEGGYTF
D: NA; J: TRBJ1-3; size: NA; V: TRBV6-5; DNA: TGTGCCAGCAGGGTAGACGGAGGCTCTGGAAACACCATATATTTT; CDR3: CASRVDGGSGNTIYF
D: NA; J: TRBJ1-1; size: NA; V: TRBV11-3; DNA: TGTGCCAGCAGCCTCCATCGGGACTCGTTGGAAGCTTTCTTT; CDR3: CASSLHRDSLEAFF
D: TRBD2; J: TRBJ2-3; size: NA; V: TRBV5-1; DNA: TGCGCCAGCAGCTTGGGATCTAGCGGGGGTGCAGATACGCAGTATTTT; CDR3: CASSLGSSGGADTQYF
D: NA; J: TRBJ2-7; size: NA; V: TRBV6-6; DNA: TGTGCCAGCAGTTACCCGGAGGGTGACGAGTACTTC; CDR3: CASSYPEGDEYF
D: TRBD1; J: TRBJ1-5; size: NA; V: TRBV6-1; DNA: TGTGCCAGTAGACAGGGTAATAGCAATCAGCCCCAGCATTTT; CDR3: CASRQGNSNQPQHF
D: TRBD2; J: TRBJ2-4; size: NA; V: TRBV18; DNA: TGTGCCAGCTCACAGGGGACTAGAGAAAACATTCAGTACTTC; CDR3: CASSQGTRENIQYF
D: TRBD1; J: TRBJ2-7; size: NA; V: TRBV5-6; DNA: TGTGCCAGCAGCTTGGCCGGGACAGGTATCTACGAGCAGTACTTC; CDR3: CASSLAGTGIYEQYF
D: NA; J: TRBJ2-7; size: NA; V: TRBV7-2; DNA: TGTGCCAGCAGCCCCAGTTGGGGCAACTACGAGCAGTACTTC; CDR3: CASSPSWGNYEQYF
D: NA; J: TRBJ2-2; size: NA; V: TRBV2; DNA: TGTGCCAGTTCTAGCTTAGTGGACACCGGGGAGCTGTTTTTT; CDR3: CASSSLVDTGELFF
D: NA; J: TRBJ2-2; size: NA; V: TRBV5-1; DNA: TGCGCCAGCAATCCTGTTTCTTCTGAACCTAGGTCCGGGGAGCTGTTTTTT; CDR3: CASNPVSSEPRSGELFF
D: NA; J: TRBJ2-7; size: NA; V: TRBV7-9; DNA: TGTGCCAGCAGCTTAGCTGGCTCCAATTACGAGCAGTACTTC; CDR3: CASSLAGSNYEQYF
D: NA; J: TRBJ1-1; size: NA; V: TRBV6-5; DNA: TGTGCCAGCAGTTACCCAGGGTATGGGAACACTGAAGCTTTCTTT; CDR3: CASSYPGYGNTEAFF
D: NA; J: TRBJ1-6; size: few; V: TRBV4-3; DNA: TGCGCCAGCAGCCTCCGGGTAGCTAGGCAACCCCTCCACTTT; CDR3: CASSLRVARQPLHF
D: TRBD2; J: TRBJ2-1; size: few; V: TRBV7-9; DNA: TGTTCCAGCAGCGCCTCGACTAGCGGGAGAGATAAGTGGCAGTTCTTC; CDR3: CSSSASTSGRDKWQFF
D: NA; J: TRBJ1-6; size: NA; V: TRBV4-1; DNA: TGCGCCAGCAGCCAAGAAAAGGGGAAGTCCTATAATTCACCCCTCCACTTT; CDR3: CASSQEKGKSYNSPLHF
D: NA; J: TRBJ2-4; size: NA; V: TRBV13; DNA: TGTGCCAGCAGCTCCACTAGTTTAGCCAAAAACATTCAGTACTTC; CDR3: CASSSTSLAKNIQYF
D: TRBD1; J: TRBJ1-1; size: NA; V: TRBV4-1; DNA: TGCGCCAGCAGCCAGTCAAGCGGGACAGGGGCTTTATTGGCGAACACTGAAGCTTTCTTT; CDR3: CASSQSSGTGALLANTEAFF
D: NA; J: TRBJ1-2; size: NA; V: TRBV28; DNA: TGTGCCAGCAGTTCGACCCACCCGGCAGGCAACTATGGCTACACCTTC; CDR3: CASSSTHPAGNYGYTF
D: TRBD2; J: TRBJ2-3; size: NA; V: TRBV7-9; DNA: TGTGCCAGCAGGGGAACTAGCGGACCAGGCGGTACGCAGTATTTT; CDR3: CASRGTSGPGGTQYF
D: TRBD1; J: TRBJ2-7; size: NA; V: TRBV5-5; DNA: TGTGCCAGCAGCGCACTACCGGGACAGGGATCCTACGAGCAGTACTTC; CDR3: CASSALPGQGSYEQYF
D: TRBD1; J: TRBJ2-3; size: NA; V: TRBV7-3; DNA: TGTGCCAGCAGCCCCCAGGGGGTAGGAGCAGATACGCAGTATTTT; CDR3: CASSPQGVGADTQYF
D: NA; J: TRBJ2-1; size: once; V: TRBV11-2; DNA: TGTGCCAGCAGCCTGGGATCCAGGGGCCACAATGAGCAGTTCTTC; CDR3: CASSLGSRGHNEQFF
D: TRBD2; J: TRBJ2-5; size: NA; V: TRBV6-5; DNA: TGTGCCAGCAGGGAGGGTAGCGGGGGGCGGGGGACCCAGTACTTC; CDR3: CASREGSGGRGTQYF
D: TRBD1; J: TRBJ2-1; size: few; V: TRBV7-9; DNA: TGTGCCAGCAGCTTAGACGGGACAGGTTACAATGAGCAGTTCTTC; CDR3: CASSLDGTGYNEQFF
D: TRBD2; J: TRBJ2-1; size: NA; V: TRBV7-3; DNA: TGTGCCAGCAGCTTAGCCGGGACTAGCGGGAACGATGAGCAGTTCTTC; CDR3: CASSLAGTSGNDEQFF